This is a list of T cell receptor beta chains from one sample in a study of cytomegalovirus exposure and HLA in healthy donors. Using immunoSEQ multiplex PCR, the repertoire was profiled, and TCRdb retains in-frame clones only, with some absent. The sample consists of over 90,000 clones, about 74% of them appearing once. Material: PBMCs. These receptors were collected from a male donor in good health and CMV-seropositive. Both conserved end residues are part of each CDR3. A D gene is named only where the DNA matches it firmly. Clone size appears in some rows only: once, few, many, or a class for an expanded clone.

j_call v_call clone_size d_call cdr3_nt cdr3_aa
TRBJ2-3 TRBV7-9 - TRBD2 TGTGCCAGCAGCCCTAGCGGGGCAGATACGCAGTATTTT CASSPSGADTQYF
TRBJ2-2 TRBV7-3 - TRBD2 TGTGCCAGCAGCCCTGGGACTAGCGCCGGGGAGCTGTTTTTT CASSPGTSAGELFF
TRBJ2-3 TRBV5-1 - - TGCGCCAGCAGCCCCCGGGACTTAGGCACAGATACGCAGTATTTT CASSPRDLGTDTQYF
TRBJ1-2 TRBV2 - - TGTGCCAGCACCCGGACAAGTGCGTACTATGGCTACACCTTC CASTRTSAYYGYTF
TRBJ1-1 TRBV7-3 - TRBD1 TGTGCCAGCAGCCGACAGGGGGGGGACACTGAAGCTTTCTTT CASSRQGGDTEAFF
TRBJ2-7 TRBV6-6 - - TGTGCCAGCAGTTACTCGAGGGGGTCCTACGAGCAGTACTTC CASSYSRGSYEQYF
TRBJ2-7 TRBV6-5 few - TGTGCCAGCAGCCCCGCCAACAGGGACGAGCAGTACTTC CASSPANRDEQYF
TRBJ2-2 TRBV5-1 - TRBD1 TGCGCCAGCAGCTTCTATCTTACAGGGGGCCATGGCGGGGAGCTGTTTTTT CASSFYLTGGHGGELFF
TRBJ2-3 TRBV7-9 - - TGTGCCAGCGCCACGGGGTTTAGCACAGATACGCAGTATTTT CASATGFSTDTQYF
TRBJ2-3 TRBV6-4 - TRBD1 TGTGCCAGCAGTGATTCAACGGGACAGGGGACAGATACGCAGTATTTT CASSDSTGQGTDTQYF
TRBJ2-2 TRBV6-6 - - TGTGCCAGCAGCCGCGGAGACCGGGAGCTGTTTTTT CASSRGDRELFF
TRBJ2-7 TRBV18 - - TGTGCCAGCTCACCGGACAGCTACGAGCAGTACTTC CASSPDSYEQYF
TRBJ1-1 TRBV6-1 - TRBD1 TGTGCCAGCGGCGGGACAGGGGTTACTGAAGCTTTCTTT CASGGTGVTEAFF
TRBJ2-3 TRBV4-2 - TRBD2 TGTGCCAGCAGCCAAGGTACTAGCGGGGGAGATACGCAGTATTTT CASSQGTSGGDTQYF
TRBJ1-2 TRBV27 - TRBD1 TGTGCCAGCAGTTTATCATTCACCGGGACAGGGTCCGCAAACTATGGCTACACCTTC CASSLSFTGTGSANYGYTF
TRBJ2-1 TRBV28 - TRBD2 TGTGCCAGCAGCCGTAGCGGGAGGGCCGGTAATGAGCAGTTCTTC CASSRSGRAGNEQFF
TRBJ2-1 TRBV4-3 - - TGCGCCAGCAGCCAAGACCCCCCTTTGCGGGAAGGGGACAATGAGCAGTTCTTC CASSQDPPLREGDNEQFF
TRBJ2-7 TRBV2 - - TGTGCCAGCAGTCTTAGGGAGAAACGCGAGCAGTACTTC CASSLREKREQYF
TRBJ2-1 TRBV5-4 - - TGTGCCAGCAGCCCGGCTAGCGATAACTACAATGAGCAGTTCTTC CASSPASDNYNEQFF
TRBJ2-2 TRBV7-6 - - TGTGCCAGCAGCAAGGGAGACACCGGGGAGCTGTTTTTT CASSKGDTGELFF
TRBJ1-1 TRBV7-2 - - TGTGCCAGCAGCTCTCAGGGAGGCACTGAAGCTTTCTTT CASSSQGGTEAFF
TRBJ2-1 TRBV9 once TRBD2 TGTGCCAGCAGCTTACCCTCGGGACTAGCGGACAATGAGCAGTTCTTC CASSLPSGLADNEQFF
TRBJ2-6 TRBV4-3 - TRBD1 TGCGCCAGCAGCCAAGAGACAGGGGGCTCTGGGGCCAACGTCCTGACTTTC CASSQETGGSGANVLTF
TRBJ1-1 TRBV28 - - TGTGCCAGCAGGCGTCACAGGGCCATGAACACTGAAGCTTTCTTT CASRRHRAMNTEAFF
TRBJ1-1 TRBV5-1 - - TGCGCCAGCAGCCCTGGCGGGAGGACGAACACTGAAGCTTTCTTT CASSPGGRTNTEAFF
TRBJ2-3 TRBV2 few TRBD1 TGTGCCAGCAGTGTAGGCAGGGGGCTAGGTACGCAGTATTTT CASSVGRGLGTQYF
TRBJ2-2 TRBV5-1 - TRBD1 TGCGCCAGCAGCCGCGGACAGCCCCAACAGGGGGGGAACACCGGGGAGCTGTTTTTT CASSRGQPQQGGNTGELFF
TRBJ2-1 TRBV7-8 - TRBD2 TGTGCCAGCAGCTTAGTGGGCGGGAGGGCCCTCAATGAGCAGTTCTTC CASSLVGGRALNEQFF
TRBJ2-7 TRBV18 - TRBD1 TGTGCCAGCTCACCGGACAGGTTCTCCTACGAGCAGTACTTC CASSPDRFSYEQYF
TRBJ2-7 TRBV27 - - TGTGCCAGCAGTTTGGCGGGGTCTTTGTACGAGCAGTACTTC CASSLAGSLYEQYF
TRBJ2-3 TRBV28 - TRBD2 TGTGCCAGCAGTTTTTTTCGCGTTAGCGGGAGTGGCACAGATACGCAGTATTTT CASSFFRVSGSGTDTQYF
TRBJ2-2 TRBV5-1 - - TGCGCCAGCAACTTCGGGACACTTAACACCGGGGAGCTGTTTTTT CASNFGTLNTGELFF
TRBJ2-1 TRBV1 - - TGCACCAGCAGCCAACCCTCCCCCCTCAGCGGGATAGTACGTGAGCAGTTCTTC CTSSQPSPLSGIVREQFF
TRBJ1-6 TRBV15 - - TGTGCCACCAGCAGAGATGGGGCTCGCAGGAATTCACCCCTCCACTTT CATSRDGARRNSPLHF
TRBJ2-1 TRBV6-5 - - TGTGCCAGCAGTTTGCAGGGGAGCTCCTACAATGAGCAGTTCTTC CASSLQGSSYNEQFF
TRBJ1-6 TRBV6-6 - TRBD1 TGTGCCAGCAGTCAGCAAGCAGGGGGCAATTCACCCCTCCACTTT CASSQQAGGNSPLHF
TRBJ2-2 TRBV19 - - TGTGCCAGTAGTACGCCCCCTGGGCCCCCGAGGGAGCTGTTTTTT CASSTPPGPPRELFF
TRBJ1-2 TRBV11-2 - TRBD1 TGTGCCAGCAGCTTAGGGGACAGGGGGCGCAGTGGCTACACCTTC CASSLGDRGRSGYTF
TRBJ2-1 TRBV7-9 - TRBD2 TGTTCCAGCAGTTCGACTGAAGCGGGAGGGTCCTCCAATGAGCAGTTCTTC CSSSSTEAGGSSNEQFF
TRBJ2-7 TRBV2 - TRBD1 TGTGCCAGCAGACTCCAGGGGGTGACCTACGAGCAGTGCTTC CASRLQGVTYEQCF
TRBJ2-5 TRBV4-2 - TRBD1 TGTGCCAGCAGCCAAGGGGACAGGCGCCAAGAGACCCAGTACTTC CASSQGDRRQETQYF
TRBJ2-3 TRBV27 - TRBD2 TGTGCCAGCAGTTTTAGTGTAGCGGGCGATACGCAGTATTTT CASSFSVAGDTQYF